This passage covers 29 T cell receptor beta chains from one sample sequenced in a study of blood T cell repertoires in COVID-19. Some clones are missing from TCRdb's copy, which holds only in-frame ones; the method was immunoSEQ multiplex PCR. There are 180,000 or so clones in the sample; 85% to 90% occur only once, and under 3% lies in the top ten. Sequences were obtained from PBMCs or T cells enriched from blood (not recorded which). These receptors all come from a woman in her 40s with acute COVID-19.

V gene TRBV2 combines with J gene TRBJ1-5; 7 bases are shared with TRBD1. Germline loops: CDR1 SNHLY, CDR2 FYNNEI. The junction had 3 bases not matched to a gene; V was cut back by 4 bases and J by 6 bases. The CDR3 runs to 13 residues. The chain's CDR3 is CASSGQGGQPQHF. CDR3 DNA: TGTGCCAGCAGTGGGCAGGGGGGTCAGCCCCAGCATTTT.

The chain recombines TRBV6-5 with TRBJ1-4, with 9 bases matching TRBD1. The V gene's germline CDR1 is MNHEY and CDR2 SVGAGI. The CDR3 is 15 residues long. Germline trimming cut 7 bases from V and 5 bases from J; bases unmatched to any gene: 8. DNA of the CDR3: TGTGCCAGCACTCGAATGGGGACAGGGAATGAAAAACTGTTTTTT. Protein product: CASTRMGTGNEKLFF.

V usage is TRBV3-1 (or the pseudogene TRBV3-2) and J usage is TRBJ2-3; 8 bases are shared with TRBD1. J was trimmed by 4 bases and V by 1 base; bases with no gene match: 10. This CDR3 is 17 amino acids long. CDR1 is LGHDT and CDR2 is YNNKEL in the germline V gene (reference sequence). Written as DNA, the CDR3 is TGTGCCAGCAGCCAAGGGGTCCAGACAGGGGACGCAGATACGCAGTATTTT. Translated, it gives CASSQGVQTGDADTQYF.

This clone was detected only a few times. The CDR3 region is CATSSLSNEQFF. The CDR3 region has the DNA TGTGCCACCAGTTCCCTGTCCAATGAGCAGTTCTTC. The gene calls are TRBV24-1 and TRBJ2-1; unclear D gene. The CDR3 consists of 12 residues. V lost 6 bases and J 6 bases, leaving 8 bases between the germline ends. Germline-derived CDR1 and CDR2 are KGHDR and SFDVKD.

CDR3 region: CASSDSTGDGNTIYF. CDR3 nucleotides: TGTGCCAGCAGTGACTCAACAGGGGACGGAAACACCATATATTTT. The chain recombines TRBV2 with TRBJ1-3; the match to TRBD1 covers 7 bases. The CDR3 is 15 residues long. CDR1 is SNHLY and CDR2 is FYNNEI in the germline V gene. V gave up 3 bases and J gave up 4 bases; unmatched junction bases: 6.

CDR3 sequence reads: CASSYAITRTSGSPLGREQYF. The CDR3 bases are TGTGCCAGCAGTTACGCCATAACAAGGACTAGCGGGAGCCCTTTGGGGAGAGAGCAGTACTTC. The chain carries TRBV6-2 or TRBV6-3 and TRBJ2-7, with 13 positions matching TRBD2. The CDR3 is 21 residues long. Trimming removed 2 bases from V and 7 bases from J; junction bases left unmatched: 23. Germline V CDR1 and CDR2: MNHEY, SVGEGT.

J is TRBJ1-5 and V is TRBV5-1; D unresolved. Germline values: CDR1 SGHRS, CDR2 YFSETQ. This CDR3 region has 13 residues. V was shortened by 0 bases and J by 7 bases, with 8 bases between the two germline ends. The CDR3 DNA reads as TGCGCCAGCAGCTTGGGCAGCGGCCAGCCCCAGCATTTT. Protein product: CASSLGSGQPQHF. Full variable domain (remainder filled in from reference TRBV5-1 and TRBJ1-5): KAGVTQTPRYLIKTRGQQVTLSCSPISGHRSVSWYQQTPGQGLQFLFEYFSETQRNKGNFPGRFSGRQFSNSRSEMNVSTLELGDSALYLCASSLGSGQPQHFGDGTRLSIL.

This chain connects TRBV6-4 to TRBJ2-3; weak D call: TRBD2 (5 bases). The V gene's germline CDR1 is MRHNA and CDR2 SNTAGT. The CDR3 totals 13 residues. Trimming removed 0 bases at V and 6 bases at J, with 7 bases between. The CDR3 DNA follows: TGTGCCAGCAGTGACTCTAGCGCCGATACGCAGTATTTT. Protein product: CASSDSSADTQYF.

The V and J genes are TRBV7-2 and TRBJ2-3; D remains ambiguous. Between the trimmed V and J ends, which lost 6 bases and 11 bases, there was a span of 18 bases. Looked up from germline, CDR1 is SGHTA and CDR2 is FQGNSA. This CDR3 spans 13 amino acids. The CDR3 region has the DNA TGTGCCAGCAGTGAATATAAACAGTCAATGCAGTATTTT. Encoded protein: CASSEYKQSMQYF. The whole variable domain, remainder taken from reference TRBV7-2 and TRBJ2-3, is GAGVSQSPSNKVTEKGKDVELRCDPISGHTALYWYRQSLGQGLEFLIYFQGNSAPDKSGLPSDRFSAERTGGSVSTLTIQRTQQEDSAVYLCASSEYKQSMQYFGPGTRLTVL.

The CDR3 DNA sequence: TGTGCCAGCAGTGAACCGGCTAGCGGGAGACCAGATACGCAGTATTTT. It yields the protein CASSEPASGRPDTQYF. V is TRBV6-1 and J is TRBJ2-3, with TRBD2 identical over 10 bases. The germline V gene has CDR1 MNHNS and CDR2 SASEGT. CDR3 length: 16 amino acids. V was pared by 2 bases and J by 4 bases, with 6 bases of the junction left unmatched.

The genes are TRBV14 and TRBJ2-1; 8 bases fit TRBD1. CDR3 length: 15 residues. Germline-derived CDR1 and CDR2 are SGHDN and FVKESK. Unmatched junction bases numbered 7, after V lost 3 bases and J lost 6 bases. CDR3: CASSHERGQVNEQFF. DNA for the CDR3: TGTGCCAGCAGCCACGAAAGGGGACAGGTCAATGAGCAGTTCTTC.

The CDR3, as DNA: TGTGCCAGCAGCCAAGTGAGGCAGGGACTCCAAGAGACCCAGTACTTC. It encodes CASSQVRQGLQETQYF. This chain connects TRBV14 to TRBJ2-5, with TRBD2 as a possible D gene (6 bases). The CDR3 is made up of 16 amino acids. CDR1 is SGHDN, CDR2 FVKESK, per germline. V gave up 1 base and J gave up 1 base, with 13 bases separating them.

The chain is built from TRBV6-1 and TRBJ2-5; 10 nucleotides match TRBD1. V dropped 0 bases and J dropped 5; count of bases not matched to a gene: 3. Looked up from germline, CDR1 is MNHNS and CDR2 is SASEGT. The CDR3 is made up of 15 amino acids. The CDR3 region is CASSEAGQGWETQYF. The DNA for the CDR3 is TGTGCCAGCAGTGAAGCGGGACAGGGGTGGGAGACCCAGTACTTC.

The chain uses TRBV27 and TRBJ2-5, with 12 bases aligning to TRBD2. The CDR3 runs 20 residues. Germline-derived CDR1 and CDR2 are MNHEY and SMNVEV (reference sequence). V lost 0 bases, J lost 1 base, and 12 bases stayed unmatched. The CDR3 spells CASSLSPGLAGGPSQETQYF. In nucleotides, the CDR3 is TGTGCCAGCAGTTTATCCCCCGGGCTAGCGGGAGGGCCTAGCCAAGAGACCCAGTACTTC.

This sequence joins TRBV19 and TRBJ1-4; D perhaps matches TRBD1 (6 bases). Per the germline V gene, CDR1 is LNHDA and CDR2 is SQIVND (reference sequence). The germline V and J ends were trimmed by 5 bases and 5 bases, with 21 bases remaining between them. The CDR3 is made up of 17 amino acids. CDR3 nucleotide sequence: TGTGCCAGTAGTCCGCGATCCACAGGGCGTGTGAATGAAAAACTGTTTTTT. It is translated as CASSPRSTGRVNEKLFF.

The rearrangement uses TRBV5-6 and TRBJ1-2, with 7 bases identical to TRBD1. The CDR3 consists of 15 residues. The trim removed 0 bases at V and 4 bases at J, leaving 6 bases unmatched. Germline values: CDR1 SGHDT, CDR2 YYEEEE. The CDR3 spells CASSLATAGGYGYTF. CDR3 DNA: TGTGCCAGCAGCTTGGCCACGGCAGGGGGCTATGGCTACACCTTC. The full variable domain, in which reference TRBV5-6 and TRBJ1-2 provide the parts outside the CDR3, is DAGVTQSPTHLIKTRGQQVTLRCSPKSGHDTVSWYQQALGQGPQFIFQYYEEEERQRGNFPDRFSGHQFPNYSSELNVNALLLGDSALYLCASSLATAGGYGYTFGSGTRLTVV.

The chain joins TRBV19 to TRBJ2-2, with D uncertain. V was cut by 6 bases and J by 6 bases, with 17 bases left in between. From germline, CDR1 is LNHDA and CDR2 SQIVND (reference sequence). There are 15 residues in the CDR3. The CDR3 region is CASSPTDIFAGELFF. The CDR3 nucleotides are TGTGCCAGTAGCCCCACCGACATCTTTGCCGGGGAGCTGTTTTTT.

The chain couples TRBV28 to TRBJ1-2; 8 bases fit TRBD1. The CDR3 covers 13 residues. The germline V gene encodes CDR1 MDHEN and CDR2 SYDVKM. J lost 8 bases, V lost 6 bases, and 8 bases had no gene match. The CDR3 coding sequence is TGTGCCAGCAGGAGCCAGGGGGCGGGGGGCTACACCTTC. It is translated as CASRSQGAGGYTF.

The CDR3 reads CASRTKGARSEKLFF. The DNA for the CDR3 is TGTGCCAGCAGAACGAAGGGGGCTCGGTCTGAAAAACTGTTTTTT. The V gene is TRBV21-1, the J gene TRBJ1-4; the D segment call TRBD1 is taken from the table without a DNA check. TRBV21-1 is tagged as a pseudogene. This CDR3 comprises 15 residues.

This chain uses TRBV15 with TRBJ1-1; TRBD1 aligns across 9 bases. V gave up 2 bases and J gave up 3 bases; unmatched junction bases: 4. Germline V gene lookup returns CDR1 LNHNV and CDR2 YYDKDF (reference sequence). The CDR3 covers 15 residues. The CDR3 spells CATSRSRQGDTEAFF. The CDR3 DNA reads TGTGCCACCAGCAGATCCAGACAGGGGGACACTGAAGCTTTCTTT.

This chain joins TRBV7-9 and TRBJ2-7, with TRBD2 matching over 7 bases. The CDR3 loop spans 15 amino acids. Germline V CDR1 and CDR2: SEHNR, FQNEAQ (reference sequence). The ends lost 4 bases at V and 0 bases at J; junction bases unmatched: 6. DNA for the CDR3: TGTGCCAGCAGCTCTGGGGAGGGGACCTCCTACGAGCAGTACTTC. Translated: CASSSGEGTSYEQYF.

This clone appeared a single time. The gene calls are TRBV6-2 or TRBV6-3 and TRBJ2-5; tentatively, D is TRBD2 (6 bases). V gave up 4 bases and J gave up 2 bases, with 14 bases separating them. The CDR3 covers 15 residues. The germline gives CDR1 MNHEY, CDR2 SVGEGT. The DNA of the CDR3 is TGTGCCAGCAGTTCCCCCTCGGGAGTACAAGAGACCCAGTACTTC. This sequence encodes CASSSPSGVQETQYF.

This rearrangement joins TRBV7-9 to TRBJ1-1; D is possibly TRBD1 (5 bases). This CDR3 is built from 18 residues. Trimming removed 1 base from V and 6 bases from J, with 24 bases in between. Germline CDR1 SEHNR, CDR2 FQNEAQ (reference sequence). This CDR3 is CASSLELFSITGVSEAFF. CDR3 bases: TGTGCCAGCAGCTTAGAATTGTTTTCGATTACGGGGGTATCTGAAGCTTTCTTT. Complete variable domain (other parts from reference TRBV7-9 and TRBJ1-1): DTGVSQNPRHKITKRGQNVTFRCDPISEHNRLYWYRQTLGQGPEFLTYFQNEAQLEKSRLLSDRFSAERPKGSFSTLEIQRTEQGDSAMYLCASSLELFSITGVSEAFFGQGTRLTVV.

The gene calls are TRBV30 and TRBJ1-2, with D perhaps TRBD1 (6 bases). Germline V CDR1 and CDR2: GTSNPN, SVGIG (reference sequence). The CDR3 sequence is 15 residues long. V shed 5 bases and J shed 8 bases, with 24 bases lying between them. In DNA, the CDR3 is TGTGCCTGGGGGGGCCCCCGAGGCCTCGGGACAGGCTACACCTTC. Encoded protein: CAWGGPRGLGTGYTF.

In its sample, this clone was seen once. V and J are TRBV7-8 and TRBJ2-3; D possibly corresponds to TRBD2 (6 bases). V lost 8 bases and J lost 3, with 30 bases in between. The germline V gene has CDR1 SGHVS and CDR2 FQNEAQ. The CDR3 consists of 19 residues. As DNA, the CDR3 is TGTGCCAGCCCCTCGCGGGACCTAGTCGGCGGTAGTTTTACAGATACGCAGTATTTT. Amino acids: CASPSRDLVGGSFTDTQYF.

CDR3 sequence (DNA): TGCGCCAGCAGCCAAGTCTCGGGGGAGACCCAGTACTTC. Translated, it gives CASSQVSGETQYF. The chain employs TRBV4-1 and TRBJ2-5; D possibly corresponds to TRBD2 (5 bases). Looked up from germline, CDR1 is MGHRA and CDR2 is YSYEKL. The CDR3 contains 13 residues. V was pared by 1 base and J by 5 bases, with 8 bases between.

The chain links TRBV4-3 to TRBJ2-2; possible D gene TRBD2, 7 bases. Germline CDR1 and CDR2: LGHNA and YSLEER. The CDR3 loop spans 16 amino acids. V dropped 0 bases and J dropped 4 bases, with 12 bases sitting between them. In nucleotides, the CDR3 is TGCGCCAGCAGCCAAGACGCGGGGGCGGTCACCGGGGAGCTGTTTTTT. Amino acid sequence: CASSQDAGAVTGELFF.

The chain carries TRBV11-2 and TRBJ2-5, with D possibly TRBD2 on 7 matching bases. The V gene lost 5 bases and the J gene lost 5 bases, with 24 bases spanning the gap. This CDR3 comprises 17 residues. CDR1 is SGHAT and CDR2 is FQNNGV in the germline V gene. This CDR3 is CASSRPGSAGARETQYF. The CDR3 DNA reads TGTGCCAGCAGCCGGCCCGGCAGCGCGGGGGCCAGGGAGACCCAGTACTTC.

This chain connects TRBV21-1 to TRBJ1-6; whether TRBD1, the table's D call, matches the DNA was not checked. TRBV21-1 is marked as a pseudogene. The CDR3 length is 20 residues. CDR3 DNA: TGTGCCAGCAGCAAAAAATTGGAGCAGGGGGTATATGACAATAATTCACCCCTCCACTTT. Translated, it gives CASSKKLEQGVYDNNSPLHF.